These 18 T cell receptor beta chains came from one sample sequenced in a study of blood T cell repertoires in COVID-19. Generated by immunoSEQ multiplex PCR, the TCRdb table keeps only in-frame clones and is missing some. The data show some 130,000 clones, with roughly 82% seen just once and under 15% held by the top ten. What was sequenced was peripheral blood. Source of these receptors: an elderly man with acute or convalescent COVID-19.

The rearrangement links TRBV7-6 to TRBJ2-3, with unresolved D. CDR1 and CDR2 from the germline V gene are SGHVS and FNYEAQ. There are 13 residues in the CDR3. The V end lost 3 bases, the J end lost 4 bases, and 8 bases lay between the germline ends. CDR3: CASSFVGSDTQYF. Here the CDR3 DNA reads TGTGCCAGCAGCTTCGTCGGTTCAGATACGCAGTATTTT.

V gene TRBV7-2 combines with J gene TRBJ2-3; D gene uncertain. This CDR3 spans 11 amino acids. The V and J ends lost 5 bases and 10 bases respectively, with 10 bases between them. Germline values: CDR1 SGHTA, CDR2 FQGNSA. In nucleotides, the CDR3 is TGTGCCAGCAGCCCCACAGAGTCGCAGTATTTT. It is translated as CASSPTESQYF.

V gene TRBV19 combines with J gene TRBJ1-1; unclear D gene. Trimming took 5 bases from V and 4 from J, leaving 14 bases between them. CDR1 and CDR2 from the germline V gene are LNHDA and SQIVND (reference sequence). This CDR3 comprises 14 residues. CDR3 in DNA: TGTGCCAGTAGTCTGGTTGGGAGAACCACTGAAGCTTTCTTT. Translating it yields CASSLVGRTTEAFF. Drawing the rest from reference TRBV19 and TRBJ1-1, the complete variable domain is DGGITQSPKYLFRKEGQNVTLSCEQNLNHDAMYWYRQDPGQGLRLIYYSQIVNDFQKGDIAEGYSVSREKKESFPLTVTSAQKNPTAFYLCASSLVGRTTEAFFGQGTRLTVV.

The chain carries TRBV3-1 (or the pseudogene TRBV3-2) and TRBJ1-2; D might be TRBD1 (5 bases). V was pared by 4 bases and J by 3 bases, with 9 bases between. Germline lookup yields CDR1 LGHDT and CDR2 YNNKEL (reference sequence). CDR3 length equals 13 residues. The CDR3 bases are TGTGCCAGCAGCCCAGGGCTCGACTATGGCTACACCTTC. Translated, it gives CASSPGLDYGYTF.

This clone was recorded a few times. This CDR3 reads CASNTGNSNQPQHF. The CDR3 DNA reads TGTGCCAGCAACACAGGAAATAGCAATCAGCCCCAGCATTTT. The rearrangement links TRBV7-9 to TRBJ1-5, with D possibly matching TRBD1 (5 bases). The CDR3 has 14 amino acids. The V end lost 7 bases, the J end lost 0 bases, and 10 bases lay between the germline ends. In germline, CDR1 is SEHNR, CDR2 FQNEAQ (reference sequence).

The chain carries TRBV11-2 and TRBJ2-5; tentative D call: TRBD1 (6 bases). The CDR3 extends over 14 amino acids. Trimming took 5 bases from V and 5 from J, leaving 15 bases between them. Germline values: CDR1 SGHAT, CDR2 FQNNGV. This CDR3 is CASSSTGMAETQYF. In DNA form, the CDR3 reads TGTGCCAGCAGCAGCACAGGGATGGCGGAGACCCAGTACTTC.

CDR3 sequence: CASSPRDTGDTQYF. The CDR3 nucleotides are TGTGCCAGCAGCCCCCGGGACACTGGGGATACGCAGTATTTT. This sequence joins TRBV7-9 and TRBJ2-3; weak D call: TRBD1 (6 bases). This CDR3 spans 14 amino acids. V was shortened by 5 bases and J by 6 bases, with 15 bases between the two germline ends. Germline V CDR1 and CDR2: SEHNR, FQNEAQ (reference sequence). The full variable domain, its missing parts supplied by reference TRBV7-9 and TRBJ2-3, is DTGVSQNPRHKITKRGQNVTFRCDPISEHNRLYWYRQTLGQGPEFLTYFQNEAQLEKSRLLSDRFSAERPKGSFSTLEIQRTEQGDSAMYLCASSPRDTGDTQYFGPGTRLTVL.

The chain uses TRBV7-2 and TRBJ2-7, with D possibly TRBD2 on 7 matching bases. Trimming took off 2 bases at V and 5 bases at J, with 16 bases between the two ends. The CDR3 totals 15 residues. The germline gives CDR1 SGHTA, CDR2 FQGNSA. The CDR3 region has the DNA TGTGCCAGCAGCTTAAAGGGGGGGGGAGCCCACGAGCAGTACTTC. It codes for CASSLKGGGAHEQYF. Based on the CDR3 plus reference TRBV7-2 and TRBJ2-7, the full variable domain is GAGVSQSPSNKVTEKGKDVELRCDPISGHTALYWYRQSLGQGLEFLIYFQGNSAPDKSGLPSDRFSAERTGGSVSTLTIQRTQQEDSAVYLCASSLKGGGAHEQYFGPGTRLTVT.

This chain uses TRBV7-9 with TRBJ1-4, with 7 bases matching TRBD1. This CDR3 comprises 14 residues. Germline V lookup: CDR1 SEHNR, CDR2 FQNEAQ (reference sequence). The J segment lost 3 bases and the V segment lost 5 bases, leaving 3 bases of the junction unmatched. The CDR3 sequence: CASSQGVSNEKLFF. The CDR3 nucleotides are TGTGCCAGCAGCCAGGGGGTCTCTAATGAAAAACTGTTTTTT.

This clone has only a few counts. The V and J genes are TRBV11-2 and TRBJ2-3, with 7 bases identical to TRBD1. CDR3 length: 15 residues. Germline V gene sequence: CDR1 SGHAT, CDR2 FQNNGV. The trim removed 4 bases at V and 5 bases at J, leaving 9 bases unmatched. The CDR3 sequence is CASSSDRVIGDTQYF. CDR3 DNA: TGTGCCAGCAGCTCCGACAGGGTCATCGGAGATACGCAGTATTTT.

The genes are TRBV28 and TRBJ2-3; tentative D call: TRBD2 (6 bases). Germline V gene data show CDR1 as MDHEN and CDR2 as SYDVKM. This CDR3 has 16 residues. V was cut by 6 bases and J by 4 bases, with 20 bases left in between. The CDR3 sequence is CASSPPRGKVADTQYF. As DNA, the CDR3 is TGTGCCAGCAGCCCCCCACGGGGGAAAGTTGCAGATACGCAGTATTTT.

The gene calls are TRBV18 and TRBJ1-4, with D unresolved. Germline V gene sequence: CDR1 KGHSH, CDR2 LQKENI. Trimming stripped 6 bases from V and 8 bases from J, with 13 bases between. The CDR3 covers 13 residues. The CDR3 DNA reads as TGTGCCAGCTCCCAGAATATGCGGGAAAAACTGTTTTTT. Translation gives CASSQNMREKLFF.

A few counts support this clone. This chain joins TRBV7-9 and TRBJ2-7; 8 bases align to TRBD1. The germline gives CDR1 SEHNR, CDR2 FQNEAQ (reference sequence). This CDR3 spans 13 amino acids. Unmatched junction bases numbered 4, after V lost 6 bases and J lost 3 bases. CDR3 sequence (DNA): TGTGCCAGCAGTCGGGACAGGCGCTACGAGCAGTACTTC. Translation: CASSRDRRYEQYF.

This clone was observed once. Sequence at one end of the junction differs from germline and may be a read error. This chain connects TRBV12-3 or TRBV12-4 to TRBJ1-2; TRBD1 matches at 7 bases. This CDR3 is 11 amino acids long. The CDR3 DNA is TGTGCCAGCAGTTTAGGGGGACAGATAGACTTC. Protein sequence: CASSLGGQIDF.

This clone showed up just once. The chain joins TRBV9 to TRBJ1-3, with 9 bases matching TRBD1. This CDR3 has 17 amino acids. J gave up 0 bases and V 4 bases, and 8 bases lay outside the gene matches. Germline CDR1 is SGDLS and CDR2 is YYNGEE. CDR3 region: CASSPGTGTISGNTIYF. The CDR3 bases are TGTGCCAGCAGCCCGGGGACAGGGACAATCTCTGGAAACACCATATATTTT.

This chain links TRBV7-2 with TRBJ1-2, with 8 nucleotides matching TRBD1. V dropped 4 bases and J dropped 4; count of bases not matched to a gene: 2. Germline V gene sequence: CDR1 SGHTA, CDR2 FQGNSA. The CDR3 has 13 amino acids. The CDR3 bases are TGTGCCAGCAGCTCTGGACAGGGCTATGGCTACACCTTC. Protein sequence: CASSSGQGYGYTF. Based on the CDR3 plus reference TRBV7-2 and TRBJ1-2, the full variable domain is GAGVSQSPSNKVTEKGKDVELRCDPISGHTALYWYRQSLGQGLEFLIYFQGNSAPDKSGLPSDRFSAERTGGSVSTLTIQRTQQEDSAVYLCASSSGQGYGYTFGSGTRLTVV.

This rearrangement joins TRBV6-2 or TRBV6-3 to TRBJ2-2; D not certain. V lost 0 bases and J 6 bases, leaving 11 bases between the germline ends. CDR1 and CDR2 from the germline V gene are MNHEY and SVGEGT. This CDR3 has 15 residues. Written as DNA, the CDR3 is TGTGCCAGCAGTTACTCGACTGAAGGTGCCGGGGAGCTGTTTTTT. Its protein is CASSYSTEGAGELFF.

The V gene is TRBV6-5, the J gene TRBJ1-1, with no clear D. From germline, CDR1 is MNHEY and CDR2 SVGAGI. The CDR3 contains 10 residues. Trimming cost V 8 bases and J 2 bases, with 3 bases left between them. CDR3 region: CASLNTEAFF. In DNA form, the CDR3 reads TGTGCCAGCCTAAACACTGAAGCTTTCTTT.